This record covers a single T cell receptor beta chain. The antigen remains unidentified. The data were taken from a study of T cells in narcolepsy. On the study more broadly: Donors had narcolepsy type 1 or type 2, or were healthy controls. Study results and limitations: Reportedly, autoreactive clonotypes were serially detected in patients' blood but not controls'. Comparing one patient's CSF and blood CD4+ clonotypes highlighted HCRT- and TRIB2-specific autoreactive clonotypes.

Generated by immunoSEQ multiplex PCR, the TCRdb table keeps only in-frame clones and is missing some. The profile shows hundreds of clones, roughly 30% of them singletons. The CDR3 is 13 residues long. With 2 bases removed from V and 8 bases from J, the gap between germline ends came to 13 bases. In germline, CDR1 is SGHTS, CDR2 YDEGEE. Sequencing input: cultured CD8+ T cells from cerebrospinal fluid. The TCR sequence derives from a human donor with narcolepsy. The rearrangement uses TRBV5-8 and TRBJ1-1; D is possibly TRBD1 (6 bases). This CDR3 is CASSLGGADEAFF. CDR3 coding DNA: TGTGCCAGCAGCTTAGGGGGGGCCGACGAAGCTTTCTTT.